This T cell receptor beta chain was captured in a study of T cells in Graves' hyperthyroidism and ophthalmopathy. TCR beta CDR3 regions were amplified from RNA. Researchers ran a first-round RT-PCR on the TCR CDR3 using the HTBI primer set. One entry per CDR3 protein, called by TCRdb with MiXCR from the multiplex PCR reads. The table shows around 540,000 distinct CDR3 sequences, with 46% occurring only once. The V gene's germline CDR1 is LNHNV and CDR2 YYDKDF (reference sequence). V lost 4 bases to trimming and J lost 6 bases; unmatched junction nucleotides: 8. There are 16 residues in the CDR3. The receptor comes from a woman under 30 with Graves' hyperthyroidism. The chain employs TRBV15 and TRBJ1-6, with 8 bases aligning to TRBD1. Sequenced sample: peripheral blood or thyroid tissue (not recorded which). The CDR3 DNA reads TGTGCCACCAGCACGACAAGACAGGGGCGTAATTCACCCCTCCACTTT. Its translation is CATSTTRQGRNSPLHF.